This T cell receptor beta chain was documented in a study of blood T cell repertoires in COVID-19. Study-level background: The United States, Italy and Spain provided the acute and convalescent COVID-19 samples. The cDNA or gDNA used as material had been derived from T cells, B-cell-depleted T cells, or PBMCs.

In the original workflow: Amplification with reference gene primers provided the estimates of nucleated cell counts. Clones were read by immunoSEQ multiplex PCR, and TCRdb kept only the in-frame ones, dropping some. V and J calls plus clone size are reproduced from that table; the DNA served to infer D and trimming. The sample yields over 150,000 clones, just under 85% seen once. The CDR3 extends over 15 amino acids. J was trimmed by 1 base and V by 5 bases; bases with no gene match: 6. The germline gives CDR1 LNHDA, CDR2 SQIVND (reference sequence). The material sequenced was peripheral blood. The genes are TRBV19 and TRBJ1-2, with 8 bases aligning to TRBD1. This clonotype was obtained from a human donor with acute or convalescent COVID-19. The donor label of this sample is uncertain. The CDR3 spells CASSPGDRNNYGYTF. The DNA of the CDR3 is TGTGCCAGTAGTCCCGGGGACAGGAATAACTATGGCTACACCTTC. The full variable domain, with the rest looked up from reference TRBV19 and TRBJ1-2, is DGGITQSPKYLFRKEGQNVTLSCEQNLNHDAMYWYRQDPGQGLRLIYYSQIVNDFQKGDIAEGYSVSREKKESFPLTVTSAQKNPTAFYLCASSPGDRNNYGYTFGSGTRLTVV.